This TCR beta chain was captured by sequencing in a study of cytomegalovirus exposure and HLA in healthy donors. The wider study: The study placed around 80% of its roughly 430 genotyped donors in the Caucasian-associated ancestry cluster. Study outcomes and limitations: A previous analysis found most TCR beta V segments productive roughly 90% or roughly 30% of the time. Sequences of the TCR beta chain were said to predict the HLA-A and HLA-B alleles of most subjects accurately.

PCR involved 60 Vbeta and 13 Jbeta primers. The protocol was immunoSEQ multiplex PCR, while the TCRdb copy is restricted to in-frame clones and leaves out a portion. The repertoire holds approximately 190,000 clones, with around 78% as singletons. Unrecorded immune exposures were likely, despite nominal health at sampling. With regard to this clone: Its antigen is not identified.

The germline gives CDR1 GTSNPN, CDR2 SVGIG (reference sequence). V shed 0 bases, J shed 4 bases, and the junction held 4 bases outside the gene matches. The CDR3 is made up of 14 amino acids. The TCR originated in a woman aged 25 to 45 in good health and CMV-seropositive. Sequencing used PBMCs. The chain carries TRBV30 and TRBJ1-1, with 8 bases aligning to TRBD1. The CDR3 nucleotides are TGTGCCTGGAGTGTAGTTGACAGGGGCACTGAAGCTTTCTTT. It encodes CAWSVVDRGTEAFF. Variable domain in full (rest from reference TRBV30 and TRBJ1-1): SQTIHQWPATLVQPVGSPLSLECTVEGTSNPNLYWYRQAAGRGLQLLFYSVGIGQISSEVPQNLSASRPQDRQFILSSKKLLLSDSGFYLCAWSVVDRGTEAFFGQGTRLTVV.